This paragraph reports one T cell receptor (beta chain). Its cognate antigen has yet to be identified. Base quality data are lacking; no much larger clone is found one base away. This specimen comes from a study of control samples from healthy donors and cancer patients (dated by TCRdb to 2018 to 2020). V and J are truncated by 0 bases and 0 bases respectively, leaving an intervening sequence of 12 bases. Looking up the germline V gene yields CDR1 KGHSH and CDR2 LQKENI. From the cysteine through the phenylalanine, the CDR3 covers 17 amino acids. Just CDR3 DNA is preserved here, 51 bases in frame from base 1. The library was built by means of the immunoSEQ multiplex PCR assay. The table comes from immuneACCESS by way of TCRdb, which keeps in-frame sequences with V and J called. Part of the clones is missing from these tables; in studies checked, under half for an unresolved V gene and the rest for unknown reasons. This sample holds around 41,000 clones; around 82% were observed only once. 20% to 25% of the sample comes from the top ten.

The sequenced sample consisted of PBMCs. The V and J segments used are TRBV18 and TRBJ2-1; the D gene cannot be resolved reliably. The clonotype was recovered from an older woman with lung cancer. The CDR3 reads CASSPPMATSSYNEQFF. The DNA reads as follows: TGTGCCAGCTCACCACCGATGGCTACAAGCTCCTACAATGAGCAGTTCTTC. With the rest looked up from the reference TRBV18 and TRBJ2-1 genes rather than sequenced, the full variable domain is NAGVMQNPRHLVRRRGQEARLRCSPMKGHSHVYWYRQLPEEGLKFMVYLQKENIIDESGMPKERFSAEFPKEGPSILRIQQVVRGDSAAYFCASSPPMATSSYNEQFFGPGTRLTVL.